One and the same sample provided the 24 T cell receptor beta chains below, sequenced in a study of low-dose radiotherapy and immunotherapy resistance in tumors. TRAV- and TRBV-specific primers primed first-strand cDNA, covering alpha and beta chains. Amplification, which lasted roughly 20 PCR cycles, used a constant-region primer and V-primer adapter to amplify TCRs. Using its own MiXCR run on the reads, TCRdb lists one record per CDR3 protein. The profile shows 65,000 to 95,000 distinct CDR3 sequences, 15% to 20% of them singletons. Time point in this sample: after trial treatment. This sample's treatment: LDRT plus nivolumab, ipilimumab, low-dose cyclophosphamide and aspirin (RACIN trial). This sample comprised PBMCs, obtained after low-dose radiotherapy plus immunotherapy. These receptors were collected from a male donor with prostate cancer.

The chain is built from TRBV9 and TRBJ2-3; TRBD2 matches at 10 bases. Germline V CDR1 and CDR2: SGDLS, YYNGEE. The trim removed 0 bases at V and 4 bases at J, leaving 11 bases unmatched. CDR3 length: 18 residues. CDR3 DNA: TGTGCCAGCAGCGTAGCTTCGGCTAGCGGGGGCCCCGCAGATACGCAGTATTTT. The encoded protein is CASSVASASGGPADTQYF.

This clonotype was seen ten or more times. CDR3 sequence: CASSVSGRASGELFF. The DNA for the CDR3 is TGTGCCAGCAGTGTTAGCGGGAGGGCCTCCGGGGAGCTGTTTTTT. V and J are TRBV19 and TRBJ2-2; 11 bases match TRBD2. Germline loops: CDR1 LNHDA, CDR2 SQIVND (reference sequence). The CDR3 consists of 15 residues. Losses at the gene ends were 9 bases for V and 6 bases for J; bases not matched to a gene: 9.

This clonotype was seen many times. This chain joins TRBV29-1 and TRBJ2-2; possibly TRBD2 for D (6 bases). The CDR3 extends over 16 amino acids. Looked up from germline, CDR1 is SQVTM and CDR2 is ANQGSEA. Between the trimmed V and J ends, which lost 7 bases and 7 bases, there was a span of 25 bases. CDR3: CSAVSRGYPGSGELFF. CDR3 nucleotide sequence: TGCAGCGCGGTGAGTCGGGGGTATCCAGGCAGCGGGGAGCTGTTTTTT.

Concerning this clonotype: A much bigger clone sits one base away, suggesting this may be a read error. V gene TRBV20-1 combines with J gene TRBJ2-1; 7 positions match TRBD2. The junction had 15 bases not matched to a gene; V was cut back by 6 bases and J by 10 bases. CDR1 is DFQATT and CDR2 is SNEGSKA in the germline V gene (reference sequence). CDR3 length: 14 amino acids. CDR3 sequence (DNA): TGCAGTGCACAAACCGGGACTACCTTGGGCGAGCAGTTCTTC. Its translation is CSAQTGTTLGEQFF.

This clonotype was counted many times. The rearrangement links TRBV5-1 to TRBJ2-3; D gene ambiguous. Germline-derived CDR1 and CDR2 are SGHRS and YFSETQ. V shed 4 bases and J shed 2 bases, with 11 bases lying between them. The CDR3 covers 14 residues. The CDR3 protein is CASSADGYTDTQYF. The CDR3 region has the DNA TGCGCCAGCAGCGCAGACGGTTACACAGATACGCAGTATTTT.

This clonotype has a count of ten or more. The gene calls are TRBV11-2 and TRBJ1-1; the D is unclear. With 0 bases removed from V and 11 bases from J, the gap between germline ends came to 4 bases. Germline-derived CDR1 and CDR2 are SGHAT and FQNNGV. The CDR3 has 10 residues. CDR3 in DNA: TGTGCCAGCAGCTTAGATCGGGCTTTCTTT. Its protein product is CASSLDRAFF.

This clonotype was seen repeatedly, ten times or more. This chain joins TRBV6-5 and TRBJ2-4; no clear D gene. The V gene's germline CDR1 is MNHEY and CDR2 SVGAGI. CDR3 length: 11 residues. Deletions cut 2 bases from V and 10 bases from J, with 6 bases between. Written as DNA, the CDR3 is TGTGCCAGCAGTTACAAAATGATTCAGTACTTC. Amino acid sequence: CASSYKMIQYF.

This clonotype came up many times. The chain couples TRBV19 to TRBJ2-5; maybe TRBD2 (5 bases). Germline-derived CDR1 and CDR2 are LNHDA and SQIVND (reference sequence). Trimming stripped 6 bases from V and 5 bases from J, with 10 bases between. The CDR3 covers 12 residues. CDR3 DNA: TGTGCCAGTAGCACTAGTGAGGAGACCCAGTACTTC. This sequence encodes CASSTSEETQYF.

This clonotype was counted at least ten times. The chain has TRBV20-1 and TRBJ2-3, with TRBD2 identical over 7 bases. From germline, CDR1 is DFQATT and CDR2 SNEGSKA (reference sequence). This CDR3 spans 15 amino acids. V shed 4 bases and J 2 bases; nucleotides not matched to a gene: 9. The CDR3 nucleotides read TGCAGTGCTACAGATTTAGCGGGTACCACAGATACGCAGTATTTT. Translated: CSATDLAGTTDTQYF.

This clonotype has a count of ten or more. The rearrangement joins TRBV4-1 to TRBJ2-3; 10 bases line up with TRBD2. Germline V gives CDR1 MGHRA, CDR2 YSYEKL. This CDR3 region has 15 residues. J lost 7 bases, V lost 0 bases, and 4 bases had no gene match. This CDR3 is CASSQEPSGSYTQYF. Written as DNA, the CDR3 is TGCGCCAGCAGCCAAGAGCCTAGCGGGAGTTATACGCAGTATTTT.

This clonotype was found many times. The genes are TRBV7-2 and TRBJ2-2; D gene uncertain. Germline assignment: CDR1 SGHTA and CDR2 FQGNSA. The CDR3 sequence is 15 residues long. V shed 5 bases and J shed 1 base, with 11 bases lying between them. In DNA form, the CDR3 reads TGTGCCAGCAGCCGTATTGTAAAGAACACCGGGGAGCTGTTTTTT. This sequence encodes CASSRIVKNTGELFF.

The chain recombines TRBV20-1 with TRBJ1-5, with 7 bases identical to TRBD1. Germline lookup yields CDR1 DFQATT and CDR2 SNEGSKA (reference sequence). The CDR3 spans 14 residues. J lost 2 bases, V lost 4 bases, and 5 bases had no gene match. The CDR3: CSAIQGRGNQPQHF. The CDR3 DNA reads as TGCAGTGCTATACAGGGGAGGGGCAATCAGCCCCAGCATTTT.

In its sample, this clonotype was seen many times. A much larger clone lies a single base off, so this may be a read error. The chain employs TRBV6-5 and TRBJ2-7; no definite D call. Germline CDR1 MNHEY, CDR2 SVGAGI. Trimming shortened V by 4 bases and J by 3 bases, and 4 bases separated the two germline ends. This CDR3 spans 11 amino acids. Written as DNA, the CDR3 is TGTGCCAGCAGTTGGGGCTACGAGCAGTACTTC. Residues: CASSWGYEQYF.

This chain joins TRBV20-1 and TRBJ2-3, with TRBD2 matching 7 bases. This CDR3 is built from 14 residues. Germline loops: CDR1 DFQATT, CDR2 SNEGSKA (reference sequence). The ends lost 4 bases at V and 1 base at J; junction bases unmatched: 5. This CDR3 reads CSATGAGGTDTQYF. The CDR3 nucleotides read TGCAGTGCTACCGGCGCGGGGGGCACAGATACGCAGTATTTT.

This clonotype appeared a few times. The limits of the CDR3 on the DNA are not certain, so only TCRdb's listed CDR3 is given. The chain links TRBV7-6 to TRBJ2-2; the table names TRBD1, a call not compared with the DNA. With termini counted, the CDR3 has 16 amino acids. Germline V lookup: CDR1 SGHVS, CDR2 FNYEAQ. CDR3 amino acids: CASSPTQGAGGELFFF.

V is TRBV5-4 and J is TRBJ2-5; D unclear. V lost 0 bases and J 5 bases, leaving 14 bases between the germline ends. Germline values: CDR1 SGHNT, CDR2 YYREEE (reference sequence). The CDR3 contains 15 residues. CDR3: CASSLVPGSAETQYF. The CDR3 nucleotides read TGTGCCAGCAGCTTGGTTCCGGGCAGTGCGGAGACCCAGTACTTC.

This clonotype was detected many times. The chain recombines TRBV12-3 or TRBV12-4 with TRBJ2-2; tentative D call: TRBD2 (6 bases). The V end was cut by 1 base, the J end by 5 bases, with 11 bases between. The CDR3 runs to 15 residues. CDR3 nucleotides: TGTGCCAGCAGTTTAGGCGGGATGCTGACCGGGGAGCTGTTTTTT. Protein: CASSLGGMLTGELFF.

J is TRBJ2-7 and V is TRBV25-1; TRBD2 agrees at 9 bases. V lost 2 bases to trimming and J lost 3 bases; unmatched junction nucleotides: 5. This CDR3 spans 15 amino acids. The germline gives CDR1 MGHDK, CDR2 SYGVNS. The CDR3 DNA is TGTGCCAGCAGTGAACCCCTAGCGGGATACTACGAGCAGTACTTC. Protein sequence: CASSEPLAGYYEQYF.

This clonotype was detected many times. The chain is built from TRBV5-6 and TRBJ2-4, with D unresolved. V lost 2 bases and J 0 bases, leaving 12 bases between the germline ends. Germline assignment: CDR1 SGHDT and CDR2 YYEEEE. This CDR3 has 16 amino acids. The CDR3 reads CASSLQRTLAKNIQYF. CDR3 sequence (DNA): TGTGCCAGCAGCTTACAGAGGACCCTAGCCAAAAACATTCAGTACTTC.

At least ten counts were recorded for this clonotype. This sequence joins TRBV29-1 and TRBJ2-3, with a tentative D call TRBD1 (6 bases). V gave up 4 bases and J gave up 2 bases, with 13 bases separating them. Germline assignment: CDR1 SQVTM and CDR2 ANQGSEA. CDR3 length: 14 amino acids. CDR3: CSVASTGPTDTQYF. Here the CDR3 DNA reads TGCAGCGTTGCTTCCACAGGGCCCACAGATACGCAGTATTTT.

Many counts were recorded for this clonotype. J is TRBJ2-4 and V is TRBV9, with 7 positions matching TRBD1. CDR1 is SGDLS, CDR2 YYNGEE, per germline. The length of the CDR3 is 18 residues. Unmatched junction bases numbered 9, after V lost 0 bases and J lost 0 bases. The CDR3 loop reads CASSVGEGAGLAKNIQYF. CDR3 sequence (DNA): TGTGCCAGCAGCGTAGGCGAGGGGGCAGGACTAGCCAAAAACATTCAGTACTTC.

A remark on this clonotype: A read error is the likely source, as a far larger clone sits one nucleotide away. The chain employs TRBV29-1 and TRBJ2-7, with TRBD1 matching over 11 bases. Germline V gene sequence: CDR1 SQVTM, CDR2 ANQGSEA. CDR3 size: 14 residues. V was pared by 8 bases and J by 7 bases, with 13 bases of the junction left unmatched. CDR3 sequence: CSIGGTGGYNEQYF. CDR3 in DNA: TGCAGCATCGGCGGGACAGGGGGTTACAATGAGCAGTACTTC.

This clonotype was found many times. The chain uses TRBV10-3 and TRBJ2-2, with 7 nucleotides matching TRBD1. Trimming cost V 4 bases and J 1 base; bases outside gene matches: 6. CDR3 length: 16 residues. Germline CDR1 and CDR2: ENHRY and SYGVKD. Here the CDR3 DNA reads TGTGCCATCAGTGGAGCTCGGACAGGGAACACCGGGGAGCTGTTTTTT. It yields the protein CAISGARTGNTGELFF.

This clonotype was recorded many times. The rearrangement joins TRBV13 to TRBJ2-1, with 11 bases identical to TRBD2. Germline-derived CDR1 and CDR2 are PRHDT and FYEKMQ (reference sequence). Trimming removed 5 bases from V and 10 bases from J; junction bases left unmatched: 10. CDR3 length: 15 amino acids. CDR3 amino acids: CASSHTSGSQQEQFF. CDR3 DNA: TGTGCCAGCAGCCACACTAGCGGGAGTCAGCAGGAGCAGTTCTTC.